The clone carrying this T cell receptor (beta chain) occurred once. Antigen: not known. The data are from a study of siplizumab effects on memory and regulatory T cells. General study results and limits: Suppressive function of proliferating Tregs from siplizumab cultures was not confirmed.

Generated by immunoSEQ multiplex PCR, the TCRdb table keeps only in-frame clones and is missing some. Here the sample spans over 65,000 clones, roughly 94% being singletons. Germline loops: CDR1 LNHNV, CDR2 YYDKDF (reference sequence). This CDR3 has 14 residues. V trimming: 2 bases; J trimming: 8 bases; junction bases outside the gene matches: 7. Sequencing was done on a sample of CD8+ T cells sorted from blood. This clonotype was sampled from a human donor in good health. The V and J genes are TRBV15 and TRBJ2-3, with TRBD1 matching over 7 bases. The CDR3 DNA reads TGTGCCACCAGCAGAAGACAGGGCGAGCGTACGCAGTATTTT. As protein: CATSRRQGERTQYF.